The sequence of this TCR beta chain was determined in a study of blood T cell repertoires in COVID-19. Looking at the study overall: The samples span acute and convalescent COVID-19 from the United States, Italy and Spain.

Here immunoSEQ multiplex PCR was the method, and the copy in TCRdb shows in-frame clones only, minus some. The data hold 150,000 or so clones, with 84% observed a single time. V shed 0 bases and J shed 3 bases, with 15 bases lying between them. Germline V gene lookup returns CDR1 MNHEY and CDR2 SMNVEV (reference sequence). The CDR3 consists of 16 residues. Sequenced input: peripheral blood. The origin of this receptor is a man aged 18-30 years with active or convalescent COVID-19. J is TRBJ2-7 and V is TRBV27; D is uncertain. The CDR3 loop reads CASSLSMPSFSYEQYF. DNA of the CDR3: TGTGCCAGCAGTTTATCGATGCCGTCTTTCAGCTACGAGCAGTACTTC.